This TCR beta chain was identified during a study of T cells expressing NK-cell markers. Background on the study: Sequenced donors, eight in total, included seven who were HCMV-seropositive and one who was seronegative. Points from the study as a whole: The study found dominant NKG2C+ clonotypes at about 1.0-8% of CD8+ T cells in 5 or 6 donors.

TCRdb reanalyzed the 5' RACE reads and collapses them to one entry per CDR3 protein, without DNA. Here the sample table reports about 260,000 distinct CDR3 sequences. The CDR3 spans 15 residues. Of note for this clonotype: Antigen specificity is unknown.

The chain has TRBV12-3 or TRBV12-4 and TRBJ1-5; as DNA is missing, the TRBD1 call by TCRdb cannot be tested. This clonotype was obtained from a woman between 18 and 69 years old in good health. Sequences were obtained from blood T cells: a sorted CD56 or NKG2C T cell subset, CD4+ or CD8+ T cells, or bulk PBMC T cells (not recorded which). Here the CDR3 reads CASSLRRGGVQPQHF.